This T cell receptor beta chain was profiled in a study of shared clonotypes between healthy human individuals (dated by TCRdb to the early 2020s). Some background on the complete study: A few men and a couple of women, aged 18 to 49 years, made up the cohort. Leukapheresis yielded between about 0.8 and 9.5 billion PBMCs per donor. To increase sequencing depth and limit assay-specific biases, TCR repertoire library preparation and sequencing were carried out by different laboratories using diverse techniques. Per donor, three plates each were used for CD4 naive and CD4 memory, two for CD8 naive, and one for CD8 memory. Blood TCR repertoires of a handful of healthy adults were deeply sequenced to estimate repertoire size and the extent of clonotype sharing between individuals.

Healthy HIV-negative adults with no recently reported acute infections or vaccinations were included as donors. Every donor was a Caucasian adult residing in Nashville, Tennessee, USA. Magnetic negative selection was used to enrich CD4+ T cells, after which naive cells were positively selected on CD45RA and the negative fraction became the memory subset. Blood was obtained by leukapheresis, after which PBMCs were separated by Ficoll-Histopaque density gradient centrifugation and cryopreserved in liquid nitrogen vapor phase. Analytical flow cytometry was used to check the purity and quantity of every magnetically sorted T cell population. Genomic DNA was isolated from every sorted fraction and measured by UV absorbance on a Nanodrop 2000c. TCR CDR3 regions were amplified from genomic DNA by multiplex PCR using the deep immunoSEQ assay. For each cell subset, the extracted genomic DNA was distributed evenly across all wells of several immunoSEQ 96-well plates, and each plate served as one replicate. For sorted subsets, around 200 ng genomic DNA, equal to tens of thousands of T cell genomes, was loaded into each replicate PCR. The purified libraries were quantified using a Qubit 3.0 fluorometer, sized with a Bioanalyzer 2100, and then quantified again using the KAPA Library Quantification kit. Each immunoSEQ 96-well plate was sequenced on its own single-read 150-cycle Illumina NextSeq 550 flow cell. In the source study's methods: Because the immunoSEQ output held only junctional sequences and lacked quality scores, the filtering could not match the filtering applied to full-length reads. Sequences were annotated with PyIR, a Python wrapper for IgBLAST v1.9, using IMGT germline references to assign V/J genes and CDR3. Reads were removed for weak V/J assignments (E-value above 1e-6), missing CDR3, stop codons, out-of-frame junctions, or ambiguous translated residues. V3J clonotypes were defined by identical inferred V gene, J gene, and CDR3 amino acid sequence. To compute the percentage overlap between repertoires, the number of shared unique clonotypes was divided by the size of the smaller repertoire. Richness of each repertoire was evaluated using RTK rarefaction, the Chao1 estimator, and Recon v2.1 estimates of unobserved clonotypes. For all TCRbeta clonotypes obtained by the gDNA method from four donors, generation probabilities were computed with OLGA. TCRdb stores this immuneACCESS table with in-frame sequences only. Part of the clones is absent; in the studies checked, under half of the shortfall reflects unresolved V genes, and no reason is known for the rest. V, J and clone size were drawn from that table, and D and trimming were deduced from the DNA. The sample table lists 2.3 million or so clones, just over 90% of them with a count of one. The ten most abundant clones make up roughly 0.36% of the sample.

Study-wide findings and limitations: Estimated clonotype richness was generally larger for naive than for memory subsets. Sampling was limited to blood, and TCR repertoires in tissue likely differ from TCR repertoires in blood. Sharing across a few donors was observed for about 5% of naive CD4, about 3.2% of naive CD8, 2% to 2.5% of memory CD4, and roughly 0.4% of memory CD8 clonotypes. Pairwise subsampling indicated that sequencing depth was expected to affect the degree of clonotype sharing among donors. The small number of donors limited the genetic and exposure-history diversity represented. Higher generation probabilities were observed for clonotypes shared by all four sorted-subset donors than for non-shared clonotypes. Even with the large sequencing depth, rarefaction of the sorted-subset datasets indicated that sequencing was incomplete.

The count of this clone is one. Its antigen is not yet known. The sample holds no much larger clone one base away, and base qualities are not on file. The germline V gene gives CDR1 as SGHTA and CDR2 as FQGNSA. Between the V and J ends, shortened by 4 bases and 4 bases respectively, the junction contains 14 bases. The CDR3 sequence holds 15 residues, the cysteine and phenylalanine included. Solely the CDR3 DNA is kept, with 45 bases framed from the first base. Here the chain combines TRBV7-2 and TRBJ2-1, and possibly TRBD1, on 6 matching bases. This TCR was sampled from a man between 18 and 35 years old in good health. Some clones in this sample may be carry-over from other donors' samples. Source material: naive CD4+ T cells from PBMCs. Taken with the paper, the label for cell subset or site translates to: CD45RA+ positively selected. The DNA is as follows: TGTGCCAGCAGCTCACAGGGCCCACCTTACAATGAGCAGTTCTTC. The encoded protein is CASSSQGPPYNEQFF.